Below are 32 T cell receptor beta chains sequenced from a single sample in a study of T cells in Graves' hyperthyroidism and ophthalmopathy. The investigators amplified TCR beta CDR3 regions from RNA transcripts. In the first-round RT-PCR of the TCR CDR3, the HTBI primer set was used. TCRdb reprocessed the multiplex PCR reads with MiXCR, giving one entry per CDR3 protein. The sample holds a few hundred thousand distinct CDR3 sequences, about 16% seen once. Material: blood. Receptors originate from a woman aged 25 to 39 with Graves' ophthalmopathy.

A note on this clonotype: With a much larger clone just one base away, this may be a read error. The rearrangement uses TRBV20-1 and TRBJ2-2, with TRBD2 matching over 13 bases. CDR3 length equals 16 residues. Germline V gives CDR1 DFQATT, CDR2 SNEGSKA (reference sequence). CDR3 loop: CSARETSGRYTGEPFF. The CDR3 DNA reads as TGCAGTGCTAGGGAGACTAGCGGGAGGTACACCGGGGAGCCGTTTTTT.

This clonotype was picked up many times. The chain recombines TRBV20-1 with TRBJ2-3; D ambiguous. The CDR3 is made up of 14 amino acids. Germline CDR1 DFQATT, CDR2 SNEGSKA (reference sequence). V lost 6 bases and J lost 4, with 17 bases in between. CDR3 loop: CSAQHLLGSDTQYF. For the CDR3, the DNA is TGCAGTGCCCAACACCTGCTTGGCTCAGATACGCAGTATTTT.

This sequence joins TRBV11-2 and TRBJ2-3, with 7 bases fitting TRBD2. The CDR3 consists of 15 residues. Germline V gives CDR1 SGHAT, CDR2 FQNNGV. J gave up 5 bases and V 2 bases, and 7 bases lay outside the gene matches. In DNA form, the CDR3 reads TGTGCCAGCAGCTTATGGGGGGGGAGCGGAGATACGCAGTATTTT. Translation: CASSLWGGSGDTQYF.

This clonotype was counted only a few times. DNA for the CDR3: TGTGCCAGCAGCGTAAGACAGCACTATGGCTACACCTTC. Protein sequence: CASSVRQHYGYTF. V usage is TRBV9 and J usage is TRBJ1-2, with D possibly matching TRBD1 (5 bases). The CDR3 covers 13 residues. Germline values: CDR1 SGDLS, CDR2 YYNGEE. The V gene lost 1 base and the J gene lost 3 bases, with 7 bases spanning the gap.

The genes are TRBV5-1 and TRBJ1-6; TRBD1 matches at 7 bases. The CDR3 consists of 15 residues. Looked up from germline, CDR1 is SGHRS and CDR2 is YFSETQ. V lost 1 base to trimming and J lost 8 bases; unmatched junction nucleotides: 6. Here the CDR3 reads CASSLRQGLDSPLHF. For the CDR3, the DNA is TGCGCCAGCAGCTTGAGACAGGGACTAGATTCACCCCTCCACTTT.

This clonotype occurred many times. This chain links TRBV28 with TRBJ2-7, with 8 positions matching TRBD1. The junction had 10 bases not matched to a gene; V was cut back by 5 bases and J by 1 base. The CDR3 runs to 16 residues. Germline V gene data show CDR1 as MDHEN and CDR2 as SYDVKM. CDR3 DNA: TGTGCCAGCAGTCCCGCCCGGGACAGGATATCCTACGAGCAGTACTTC. It is translated as CASSPARDRISYEQYF.

The sample holds a few counts of this clonotype. J is TRBJ1-2 and V is TRBV27; 7 bases align to TRBD1. The CDR3 sequence is 13 residues long. CDR1 is MNHEY, CDR2 SMNVEV, per germline (reference sequence). Trimming at V came to 8 bases and at J to 7 bases, leaving 10 bases not matched to a gene. The CDR3 sequence is CASGEDRVGGYTF. DNA of the CDR3: TGTGCCAGCGGGGAAGACAGGGTTGGTGGCTACACCTTC.

This clonotype was counted ten times or more. The chain uses TRBV5-1 and TRBJ2-5; either TRBD1 or TRBD2 may supply D (6 bases each). This CDR3 is 14 amino acids long. V was pared by 4 bases and J by 5 bases, with 15 bases between. Germline V gene sequence: CDR1 SGHRS, CDR2 YFSETQ. The CDR3 DNA is TGCGCCAGCAGCCCGAGGAGGGGGGAGGAGACCCAGTACTTC. It yields the protein CASSPRRGEETQYF.

This clonotype was detected many times. This chain joins TRBV7-2 and TRBJ2-3, with D unresolved. The V end lost 5 bases, the J end lost 2 bases, and 17 bases lay between the germline ends. The CDR3 is made up of 16 amino acids. Germline V CDR1 and CDR2: SGHTA, FQGNSA. The CDR3 DNA reads TGTGCCAGCAGCACGGGTTGGCAAGTAATCACAGATACGCAGTATTTT. Translating it yields CASSTGWQVITDTQYF.

CDR3 in amino acids: CASSVGGVEIQYF. DNA for the CDR3: TGTGCCAGCAGTGTGGGGGGGGTTGAGATTCAGTACTTC. This chain links TRBV25-1 with TRBJ2-4; 7 bases line up with TRBD2. In germline, CDR1 is MGHDK, CDR2 SYGVNS. With V trimmed by 4 bases and J by 10 bases, 7 bases remained unmatched. The CDR3 consists of 13 residues.

This clonotype has ten or more counts. The rearrangement joins TRBV30 to TRBJ2-3; TRBD1 aligns across 9 bases. The V and J ends lost 3 bases and 7 bases, in that order; junction bases with no gene match: 8. This CDR3 is 14 amino acids long. The V gene's germline CDR1 is GTSNPN and CDR2 SVGIG (reference sequence). CDR3 sequence (DNA): TGTGCCTGGAGCGCGGGACAGGGTACAAATACGCAGTATTTT. Protein: CAWSAGQGTNTQYF.

V usage is TRBV24-1 and J usage is TRBJ2-5, with a possible D match to TRBD1 (6 bases). Germline V gene sequence: CDR1 KGHDR, CDR2 SFDVKD. V lost 2 bases to trimming and J lost 5 bases, with 8 bases between them. This CDR3 is 13 amino acids long. The CDR3 bases are TGTGCCACCAGTGATTACAGGGAGGAGACCCAGTACTTC. It yields the protein CATSDYREETQYF.

Many counts were recorded for this clonotype. V is TRBV12-3 or TRBV12-4 and J is TRBJ2-5, with 7 bases fitting TRBD1. Trimming at V came to 6 bases and at J to 4 bases, leaving 8 bases not matched to a gene. The CDR3 is made up of 14 amino acids. This chain's CDR3 is CASSSTGFGETQYF. For the CDR3, the DNA is TGTGCCAGCAGCTCGACAGGGTTCGGAGAGACCCAGTACTTC.

This chain links TRBV20-1 with TRBJ2-1, with 9 bases matching TRBD2. Per germline, CDR1 DFQATT and CDR2 SNEGSKA (reference sequence). V shed 6 bases, J shed 2 bases, and the junction held 5 bases outside the gene matches. The CDR3 length is 14 residues. The CDR3 bases are TGCAGTGCCTCAGCGGGAGGCGCCTACAATGAGCAGTTCTTC. This gives the protein CSASAGGAYNEQFF.

At least ten counts were recorded for this clonotype. The CDR3 reads CASSPSEGGDAYEQYF. The CDR3 nucleotides read TGTGCCAGCAGTCCCAGTGAAGGGGGCGATGCCTACGAGCAGTACTTC. The chain recombines TRBV28 with TRBJ2-7, with 7 bases matching TRBD1. The J segment lost 2 bases and the V segment lost 5 bases, leaving 12 bases of the junction unmatched. Germline V gene lookup returns CDR1 MDHEN and CDR2 SYDVKM. This CDR3 region has 16 residues.

The genes are TRBV12-3 or TRBV12-4 and TRBJ2-1; 13 bases line up with TRBD2. The CDR3 consists of 14 residues. The V and J ends lost 3 bases and 10 bases, in that order; junction bases with no gene match: 3. CDR3 in amino acids: CASSLSLAGGEQFF. The CDR3 DNA sequence: TGTGCCAGCAGTTTGTCACTAGCGGGAGGGGAGCAGTTCTTC.

This clonotype was seen repeatedly, ten times or more. V and J are TRBV12-3 or TRBV12-4 and TRBJ1-5; D not resolved. This CDR3 spans 18 amino acids. The V and J ends lost 9 bases and 5 bases respectively, with 29 bases between them. The CDR3 DNA reads TGTGCCAGTTCGACTCACTCGGGCTACCGAACGGGCGATCAGCCCCAGCATTTT. It translates to CASSTHSGYRTGDQPQHF.

This clonotype was recorded once. The chain carries TRBV6-1 and TRBJ2-1, with 8 bases matching TRBD1. This CDR3 spans 15 amino acids. J gave up 8 bases and V 2 bases, and 8 bases lay outside the gene matches. CDR1 is MNHNS and CDR2 is SASEGT in the germline V gene. CDR3 loop: CASSERGQAVDEQFF. CDR3 bases: TGTGCCAGCAGTGAACGGGGACAGGCGGTTGATGAGCAGTTCTTC.

Worth noting for this clonotype: A much larger clone sits a single nucleotide away, making a read error possible. The V and J genes are TRBV2 and TRBJ1-5; the D gene is possibly TRBD1 (6 bases). Germline assignment: CDR1 SNHLY and CDR2 FYNNEI. This CDR3 is 16 amino acids long. CDR3 region: CASRAVLGRGNQPQQF. CDR3 nucleotides: TGTGCCAGCCGGGCGGTTTTGGGCAGGGGCAATCAGCCCCAGCAGTTT.

This clonotype has ten or more counts. For the CDR3, the DNA is TGTGCCAGCAGTTTAATCAGAGGGGTACAGCCCCAGCATTTT. Its translation: CASSLIRGVQPQHF. V is TRBV28 and J is TRBJ1-5; D is possibly TRBD1 (5 bases). Germline V lookup: CDR1 MDHEN, CDR2 SYDVKM. V lost 2 bases to trimming and J lost 7 bases, with 12 bases between them. CDR3 length: 14 residues.

At least ten counts were recorded for this clonotype. The chain combines TRBV5-1 with TRBJ2-3, with TRBD1 matching over 8 bases. The length of the CDR3 is 15 residues. The V segment lost 0 bases and the J segment 5 bases; nucleotides outside the gene matches: 5. CDR1 and CDR2 (germline): SGHRS, YFSETQ. CDR3 sequence: CASSLVSGGRDTQYF. Written as DNA, the CDR3 is TGCGCCAGCAGCTTGGTATCAGGGGGCAGAGATACGCAGTATTTT.

The chain uses TRBV4-3 and TRBJ1-5; 10 positions match TRBD1. The junction had 7 bases not matched to a gene; V was cut back by 4 bases and J by 7 bases. The germline CDR1 and CDR2 sequences are LGHNA and YSLEER. CDR3 length: 15 residues. Here the CDR3 DNA reads TGCGCCAGCAGCCGAGGGACAGGGGTCGGACAGCCCCAGCATTTT. It codes for CASSRGTGVGQPQHF.

This clonotype was seen a single time. V gene TRBV5-1 combines with J gene TRBJ2-1, with D unresolved. The CDR3 has 16 residues. Germline CDR1 reads SGHRS; CDR2 reads YFSETQ. Trimming removed 2 bases at V and 0 bases at J, with 12 bases between. Here the CDR3 DNA reads TGCGCCAGCAGCTTTGAAGAGGACCTCTCCTACAATGAGCAGTTCTTC. This translates into CASSFEEDLSYNEQFF. Looking up the rest from reference TRBV5-1 and TRBJ2-1 gives the full variable domain: KAGVTQTPRYLIKTRGQQVTLSCSPISGHRSVSWYQQTPGQGLQFLFEYFSETQRNKGNFPGRFSGRQFSNSRSEMNVSTLELGDSALYLCASSFEEDLSYNEQFFGPGTRLTVL.

This clonotype was found a few times. The chain uses TRBV14 and TRBJ2-5, with no clear D. The CDR3 is 16 residues long. V was cut by 0 bases and J by 1 base, with 12 bases left in between. From germline, CDR1 is SGHDN and CDR2 FVKESK. CDR3 residues: CASSQEWALGQETQYF. The DNA of the CDR3 is TGTGCCAGCAGCCAAGAGTGGGCACTGGGCCAAGAGACCCAGTACTTC.

This clonotype has at least ten counts. J is TRBJ1-1 and V is TRBV7-3; 8 bases are shared with TRBD1. The ends lost 5 bases at V and 0 bases at J; junction bases unmatched: 2. Germline V gene sequence: CDR1 SGHTA, CDR2 FQGTGA. The CDR3 sequence is 14 residues long. The CDR3 here is CASSHRGMNTEAFF. Here the CDR3 DNA reads TGTGCCAGCAGCCACAGGGGGATGAACACTGAAGCTTTCTTT.

The V call is TRBV20-1, the J call TRBJ1-2; 12 bases map to TRBD1. Germline CDR1 DFQATT, CDR2 SNEGSKA (reference sequence). The CDR3 extends over 14 amino acids. Trimming took 4 bases from V and 3 from J; bases not matched to a gene: 3. DNA for the CDR3: TGCAGTGCTACCGGGACAGGGGGCGACTATGGCTACACCTTC. Protein product: CSATGTGGDYGYTF.

This rearrangement joins TRBV13 to TRBJ1-1; 7 bases match TRBD1. Germline V gene lookup returns CDR1 PRHDT and CDR2 FYEKMQ (reference sequence). The CDR3 loop spans 17 amino acids. V was pared by 5 bases and J by 5 bases, with 17 bases of the junction left unmatched. This CDR3 reads CASSGQGGSVRRTEAFF. CDR3 nucleotides: TGTGCCAGCAGCGGGCAGGGGGGGTCAGTTCGAAGGACTGAAGCTTTCTTT.

V is TRBV4-3 and J is TRBJ1-5; D is unclear. CDR1 is LGHNA and CDR2 is YSLEER in the germline V gene. The CDR3 spans 14 residues. The germline V and J ends were trimmed by 0 bases and 4 bases, with 7 bases remaining between them. The CDR3: CASSQDEWNQPQHF. CDR3 bases: TGCGCCAGCAGCCAAGATGAGTGGAATCAGCCCCAGCATTTT.

As regards this clonotype: A much larger clone differs from this one at a single base, so this may be a read error. V usage is TRBV5-1 and J usage is TRBJ2-2; a possible D gene is TRBD1 (5 bases). The CDR3 consists of 15 residues. The germline CDR1 and CDR2 sequences are SGHRS and YFSETQ. Trimming removed 1 base from V and 6 bases from J, with 13 bases in between. The CDR3 sequence is CASSLYPVGAGELFF. CDR3 nucleotide sequence: TGCGCCAGCAGCTTGTATCCGGTAGGGGCCGGGGAGCTGTTTTTT.

The sample holds many counts of this clonotype. J is TRBJ1-5 and V is TRBV30, with 7 bases identical to TRBD1. Germline assignment: CDR1 GTSNPN and CDR2 SVGIG (reference sequence). This CDR3 region has 14 residues. V lost 3 bases to trimming and J lost 4 bases; unmatched junction nucleotides: 6. The CDR3 bases are TGTGCCTGGAGCGGGACAGCACTAAATCAGCCCCAGCATTTT. Its translation is CAWSGTALNQPQHF.

In this sample, this clonotype turned up many times. This rearrangement joins TRBV29-1 to TRBJ2-7; 7 nucleotides line up with TRBD1. V dropped 5 bases and J dropped 1; count of bases not matched to a gene: 5. This CDR3 spans 13 amino acids. Germline-derived CDR1 and CDR2 are SQVTM and ANQGSEA. The CDR3 sequence is CSVIQGPSYEQYF. The DNA for the CDR3 is TGCAGCGTTATACAGGGGCCTTCCTACGAGCAGTACTTC.

This clonotype has only a few counts. The rearrangement joins TRBV6-5 to TRBJ2-7; TRBD1 matches at 9 bases. CDR3 length: 14 residues. Trimming cost V 2 bases and J 3 bases; bases outside gene matches: 2. Germline V gene lookup returns CDR1 MNHEY and CDR2 SVGAGI. The CDR3 region is CASSYQDRGYEQYF. CDR3 DNA sequence: TGTGCCAGCAGTTACCAGGACAGGGGCTACGAGCAGTACTTC.